The clone carrying this TCR beta chain was detected a few times. What it recognizes is unknown. After isolation, RNA underwent reverse transcription to generate cDNA as the sequencing template. Using immunoSEQ multiplex PCR, the repertoire was profiled, and TCRdb retains in-frame clones only, with some absent. The sample includes some 110,000 clones, around 50% seen only once; the top ten take more than 9%. J gave up 7 bases and V 2 bases, and 6 bases lay outside the gene matches. This CDR3 is 13 amino acids long. The germline V gene encodes CDR1 SGHNT and CDR2 YYREEE (reference sequence). These data originate in a study of CD8+ T cells in alopecia areata. Whole-study results and caveats: Scalp and blood samples kept many expanded lesional clones throughout tofacitinib. Besides other cells, scalp samples also yield sequences of resident alphabeta T cells from normal skin. Clonality in the scalp and expanded CD8+ clones ranked among the top 100 were significantly decreased by tofacitinib.

The sample's treatment: oral pan-JAK inhibitor, 5-10 mg twice daily. Lesional scalp punch biopsies and peripheral blood came from alopecia areata patients. The V and J genes are TRBV5-4 and TRBJ2-7, with 7 bases aligning to TRBD1. The TCR was taken from a human donor with alopecia areata. This material consisted of CD8+ T cells sorted from blood, taken at week 24, from a patient treated with tofacitinib. CDR3 DNA sequence: TGTGCCAGCAGCTTCGACAGGGCTTGGGAGCAGTACTTC. It yields the protein CASSFDRAWEQYF.